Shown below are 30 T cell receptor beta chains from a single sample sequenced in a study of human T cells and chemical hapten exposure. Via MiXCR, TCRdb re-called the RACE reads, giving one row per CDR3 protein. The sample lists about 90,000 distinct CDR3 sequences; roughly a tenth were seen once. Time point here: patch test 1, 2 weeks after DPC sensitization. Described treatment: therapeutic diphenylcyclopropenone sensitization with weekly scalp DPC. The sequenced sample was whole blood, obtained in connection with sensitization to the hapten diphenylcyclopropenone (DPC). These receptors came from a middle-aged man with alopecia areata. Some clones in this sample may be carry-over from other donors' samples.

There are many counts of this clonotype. The CDR3 spells CASSGAASVSSSYNEQFF. CDR3 in DNA: TGTGCCAGCAGTGGGGCGGCCAGTGTCAGTAGCTCCTACAATGAGCAGTTCTTC. This chain links TRBV28 with TRBJ2-1; maybe TRBD1 (5 bases). Deletions cut 5 bases from V and 0 bases from J, with 20 bases between. CDR1 and CDR2 from the germline V gene are MDHEN and SYDVKM. The CDR3 extends over 18 amino acids.

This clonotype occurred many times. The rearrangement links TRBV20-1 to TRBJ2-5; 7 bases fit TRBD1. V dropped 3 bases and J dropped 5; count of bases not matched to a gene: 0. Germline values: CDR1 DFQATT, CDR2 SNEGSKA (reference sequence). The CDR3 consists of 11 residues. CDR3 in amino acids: CSARTGETQYF. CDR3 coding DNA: TGCAGTGCTAGGACAGGGGAGACCCAGTACTTC.

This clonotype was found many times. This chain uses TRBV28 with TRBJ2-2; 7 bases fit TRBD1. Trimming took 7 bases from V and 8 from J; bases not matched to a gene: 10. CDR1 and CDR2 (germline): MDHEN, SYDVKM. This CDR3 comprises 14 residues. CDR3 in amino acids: CASNRDSGLGELFF. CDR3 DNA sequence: TGTGCCAGCAATAGGGACAGCGGATTGGGGGAGCTGTTTTTT.

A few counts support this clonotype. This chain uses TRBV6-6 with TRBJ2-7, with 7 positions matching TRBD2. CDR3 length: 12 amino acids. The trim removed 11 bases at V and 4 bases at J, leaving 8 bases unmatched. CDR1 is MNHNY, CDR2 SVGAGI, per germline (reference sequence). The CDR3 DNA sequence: TGTGCCTCTTCTGGTAGCGGGTACGAGCAGTACGTC. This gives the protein CASSGSGYEQYV.

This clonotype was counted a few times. CDR3 in DNA: TGTGCTAGTGGTTTGGCATTCGATGGCGGTGGGGCCAACGTCCTGACTTTC. Its protein product is CASGLAFDGGGANVLTF. V gene TRBV12-5 combines with J gene TRBJ2-6; D is undetermined. The CDR3 covers 17 residues. Germline CDR1 is LGHNT and CDR2 is FRNRAP. The ends were cut back, 1 base at V and 3 bases at J, with 13 bases in the middle.

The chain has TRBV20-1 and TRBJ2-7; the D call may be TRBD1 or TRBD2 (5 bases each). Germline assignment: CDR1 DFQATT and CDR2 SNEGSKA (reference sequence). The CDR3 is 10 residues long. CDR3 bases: TGCTCCGGGACCCCCTACGAGCAGTACGTC. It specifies CSGTPYEQYV.

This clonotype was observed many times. This CDR3 reads CASSSQGAPNYGYTF. The CDR3 nucleotides read TGTGCCAGCAGCTCTCAGGGCGCCCCTAACTATGGCTACACCTTC. This chain links TRBV7-9 with TRBJ1-2; tentative D call: TRBD1 (5 bases). From germline, CDR1 is SEHNR and CDR2 FQNEAQ (reference sequence). The CDR3 has 15 amino acids. Trimming shortened V by 4 bases and J by 0 bases, and 12 bases separated the two germline ends.

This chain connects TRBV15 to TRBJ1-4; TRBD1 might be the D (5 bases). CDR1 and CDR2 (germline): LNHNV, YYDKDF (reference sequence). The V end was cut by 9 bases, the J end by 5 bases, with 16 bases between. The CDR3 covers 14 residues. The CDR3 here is CATLPSGQNEKLFF. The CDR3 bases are TGTGCCACTCTCCCTTCAGGGCAAAATGAAAAACTGTTTTTT.

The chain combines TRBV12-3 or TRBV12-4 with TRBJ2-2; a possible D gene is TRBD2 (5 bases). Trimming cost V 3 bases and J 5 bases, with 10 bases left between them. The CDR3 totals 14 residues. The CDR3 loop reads CASSFRSGTGELFF. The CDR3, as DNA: TGTGCCAGCAGTTTTAGGTCGGGAACCGGGGAGCTGTTTTTT.

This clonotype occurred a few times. CDR3 residues: CASSLVGSGSFYNEQFF. CDR3 DNA: TGTGCCAGCAGCTTAGTTGGTAGCGGGAGTTTTTACAATGAGCAGTTCTTC. The rearrangement joins TRBV7-8 to TRBJ2-1; TRBD2 aligns across 9 bases. Trimming cost V 1 base and J 4 bases; bases outside gene matches: 8. The CDR3 spans 17 residues. From germline, CDR1 is SGHVS and CDR2 FQNEAQ.

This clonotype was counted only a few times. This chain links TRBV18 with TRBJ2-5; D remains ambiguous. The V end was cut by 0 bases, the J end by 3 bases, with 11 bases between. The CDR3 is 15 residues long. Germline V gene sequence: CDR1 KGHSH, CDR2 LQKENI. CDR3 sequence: CASSPPLAAKETQYF. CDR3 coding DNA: TGTGCCAGCTCACCACCTTTGGCAGCGAAAGAGACCCAGTACTTC.

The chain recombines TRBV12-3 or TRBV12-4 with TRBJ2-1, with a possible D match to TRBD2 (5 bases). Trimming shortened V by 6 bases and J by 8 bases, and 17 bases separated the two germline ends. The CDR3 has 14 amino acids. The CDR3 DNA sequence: TGTGCCAGCAGCTTTCGTACTAGTATTTATGAGCAGTTCTTC. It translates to CASSFRTSIYEQFF.

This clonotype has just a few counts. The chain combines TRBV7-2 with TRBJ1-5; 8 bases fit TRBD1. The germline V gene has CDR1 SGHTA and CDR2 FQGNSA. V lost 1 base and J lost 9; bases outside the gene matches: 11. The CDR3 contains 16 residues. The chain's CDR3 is CASSLDGTGARSPQHF. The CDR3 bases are TGTGCCAGCAGCTTAGATGGGACAGGCGCTAGGTCGCCCCAGCATTTT.

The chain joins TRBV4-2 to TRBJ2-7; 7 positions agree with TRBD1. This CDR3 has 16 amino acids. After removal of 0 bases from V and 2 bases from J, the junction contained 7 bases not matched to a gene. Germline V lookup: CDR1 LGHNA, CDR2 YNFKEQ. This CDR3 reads CASSQDSGTAAYEQYF. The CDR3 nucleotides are TGTGCCAGCAGCCAAGATTCCGGGACAGCCGCCTACGAGCAGTACTTC.

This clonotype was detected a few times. The CDR3: CASSLEGFEQYF. The CDR3 DNA follows: TGTGCCAGCAGCTTGGAGGGCTTCGAGCAGTACTTC. The chain uses TRBV5-4 and TRBJ2-7; D call uncertain. V lost 0 bases to trimming and J lost 6 bases, with 7 bases between them. This CDR3 spans 12 amino acids. CDR1 is SGHNT and CDR2 is YYREEE in the germline V gene (reference sequence).

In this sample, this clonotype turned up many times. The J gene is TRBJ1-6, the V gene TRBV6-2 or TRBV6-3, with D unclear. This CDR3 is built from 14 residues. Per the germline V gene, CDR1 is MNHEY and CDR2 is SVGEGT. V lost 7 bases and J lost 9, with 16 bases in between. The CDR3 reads CASTYRRAASPLHF. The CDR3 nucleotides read TGTGCCAGCACCTACCGGAGGGCCGCTTCACCCCTCCACTTT.

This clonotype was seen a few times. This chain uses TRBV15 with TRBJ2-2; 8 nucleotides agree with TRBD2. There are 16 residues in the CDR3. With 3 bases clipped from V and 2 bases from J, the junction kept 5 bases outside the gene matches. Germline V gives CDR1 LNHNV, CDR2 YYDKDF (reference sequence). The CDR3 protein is CATSSSGAANTGELFF. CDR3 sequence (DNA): TGTGCCACCAGCAGTAGCGGGGCGGCCAACACCGGGGAGCTGTTTTTT.

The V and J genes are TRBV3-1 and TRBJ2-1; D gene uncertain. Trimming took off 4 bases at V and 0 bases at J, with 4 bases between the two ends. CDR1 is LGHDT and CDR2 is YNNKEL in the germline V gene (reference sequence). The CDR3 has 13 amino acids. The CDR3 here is CASSPASYNEQFF. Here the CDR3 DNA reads TGTGCCAGCAGCCCAGCCTCCTACAATGAGCAGTTCTTC.

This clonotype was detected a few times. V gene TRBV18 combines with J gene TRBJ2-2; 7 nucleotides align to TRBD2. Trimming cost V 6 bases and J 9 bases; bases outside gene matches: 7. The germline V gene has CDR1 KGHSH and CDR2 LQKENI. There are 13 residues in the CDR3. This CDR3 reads CASSLGRSRELFF. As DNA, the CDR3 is TGTGCCAGCTCCCTCGGGAGGAGCCGGGAGCTGTTTTTT.

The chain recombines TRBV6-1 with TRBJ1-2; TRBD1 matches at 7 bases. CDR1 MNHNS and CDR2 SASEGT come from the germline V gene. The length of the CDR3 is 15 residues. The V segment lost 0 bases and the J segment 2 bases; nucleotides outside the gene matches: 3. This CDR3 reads CASSEAGGQNYGYTF. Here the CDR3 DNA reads TGTGCCAGCAGTGAAGCGGGGGGACAGAACTATGGCTACACCTTC.

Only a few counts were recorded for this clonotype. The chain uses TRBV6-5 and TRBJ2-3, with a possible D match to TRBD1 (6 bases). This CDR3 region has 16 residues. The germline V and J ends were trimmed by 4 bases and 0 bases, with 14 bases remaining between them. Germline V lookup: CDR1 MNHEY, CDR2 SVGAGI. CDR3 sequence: CASSFSGTQSTDTQYF. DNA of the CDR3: TGTGCCAGCAGTTTTTCCGGGACACAAAGCACAGATACGCAGTATTTT.

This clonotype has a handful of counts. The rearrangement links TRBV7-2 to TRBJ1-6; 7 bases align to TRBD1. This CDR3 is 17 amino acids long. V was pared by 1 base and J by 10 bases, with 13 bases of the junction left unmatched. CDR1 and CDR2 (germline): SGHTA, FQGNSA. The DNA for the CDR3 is TGTGCCAGCAGCTTAGACGTCCAGGGGGGAGCAAGGTCACCCCTCCACTTT. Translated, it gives CASSLDVQGGARSPLHF. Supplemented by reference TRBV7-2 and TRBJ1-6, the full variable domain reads GAGVSQSPSNKVTEKGKDVELRCDPISGHTALYWYRQSLGQGLEFLIYFQGNSAPDKSGLPSDRFSAERTGGSVSTLTIQRTQQEDSAVYLCASSLDVQGGARSPLHFGNGTRLTVT.

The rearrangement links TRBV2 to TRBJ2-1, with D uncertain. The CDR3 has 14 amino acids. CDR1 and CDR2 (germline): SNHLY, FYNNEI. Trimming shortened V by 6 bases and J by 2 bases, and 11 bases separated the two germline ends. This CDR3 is CASSYARAYNEQFF. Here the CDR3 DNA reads TGTGCCAGCAGCTACGCTCGGGCCTACAATGAGCAGTTCTTC.

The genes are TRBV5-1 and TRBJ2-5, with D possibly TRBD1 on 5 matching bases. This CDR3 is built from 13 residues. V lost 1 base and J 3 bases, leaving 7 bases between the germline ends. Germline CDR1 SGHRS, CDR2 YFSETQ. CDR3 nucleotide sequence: TGCGCCAGCAGCTTGTCACAGGAAGAGACCCAGTACTTC. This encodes CASSLSQEETQYF.

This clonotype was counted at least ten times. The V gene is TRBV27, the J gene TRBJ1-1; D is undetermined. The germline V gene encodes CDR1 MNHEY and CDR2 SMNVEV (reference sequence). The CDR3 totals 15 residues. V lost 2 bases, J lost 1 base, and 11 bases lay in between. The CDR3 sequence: CASSLHLGSNTEAFF. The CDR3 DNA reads TGTGCCAGCAGTTTACATCTAGGTTCGAACACTGAAGCTTTCTTT.

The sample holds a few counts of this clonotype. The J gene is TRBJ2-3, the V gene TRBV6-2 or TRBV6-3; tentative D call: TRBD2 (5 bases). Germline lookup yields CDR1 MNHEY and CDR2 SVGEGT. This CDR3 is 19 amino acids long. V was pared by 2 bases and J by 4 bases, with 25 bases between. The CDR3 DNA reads TGTGCCAGCAGTTACCTAAAGCGCGGTATAGCGAAAGAGGCAGATACGCAGTATTTT. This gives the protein CASSYLKRGIAKEADTQYF.

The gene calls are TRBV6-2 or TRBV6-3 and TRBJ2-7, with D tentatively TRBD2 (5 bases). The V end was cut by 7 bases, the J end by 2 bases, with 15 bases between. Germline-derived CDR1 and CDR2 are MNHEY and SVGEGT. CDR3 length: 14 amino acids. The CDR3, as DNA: TGTGCCAGCACAACAAGTAGCGTTACCTACGAGCAGTACTTC. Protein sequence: CASTTSSVTYEQYF.

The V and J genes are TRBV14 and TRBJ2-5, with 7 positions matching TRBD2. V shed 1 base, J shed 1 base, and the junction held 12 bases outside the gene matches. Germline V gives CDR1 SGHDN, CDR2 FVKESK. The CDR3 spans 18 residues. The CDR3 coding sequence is TGTGCCAGCAGCCAAGGACAGCGGAGTCTAGCGGTCCAAGAGACCCAGTACTTC. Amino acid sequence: CASSQGQRSLAVQETQYF.

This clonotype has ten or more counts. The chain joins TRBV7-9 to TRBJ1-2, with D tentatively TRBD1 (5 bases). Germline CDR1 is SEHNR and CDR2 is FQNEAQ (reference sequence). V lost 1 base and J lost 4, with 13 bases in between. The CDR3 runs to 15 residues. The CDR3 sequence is CASSLGQSRSYGYTF. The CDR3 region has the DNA TGTGCCAGCAGCTTAGGACAGTCAAGGAGCTATGGCTACACCTTC.

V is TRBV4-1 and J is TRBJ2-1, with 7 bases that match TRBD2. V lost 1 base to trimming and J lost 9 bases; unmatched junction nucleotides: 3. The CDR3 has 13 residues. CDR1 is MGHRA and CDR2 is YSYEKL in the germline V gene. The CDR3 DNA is TGCGCCAGCAGCCAAGGGAGCGGGGTTGAGCAGTTCTTC. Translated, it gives CASSQGSGVEQFF.